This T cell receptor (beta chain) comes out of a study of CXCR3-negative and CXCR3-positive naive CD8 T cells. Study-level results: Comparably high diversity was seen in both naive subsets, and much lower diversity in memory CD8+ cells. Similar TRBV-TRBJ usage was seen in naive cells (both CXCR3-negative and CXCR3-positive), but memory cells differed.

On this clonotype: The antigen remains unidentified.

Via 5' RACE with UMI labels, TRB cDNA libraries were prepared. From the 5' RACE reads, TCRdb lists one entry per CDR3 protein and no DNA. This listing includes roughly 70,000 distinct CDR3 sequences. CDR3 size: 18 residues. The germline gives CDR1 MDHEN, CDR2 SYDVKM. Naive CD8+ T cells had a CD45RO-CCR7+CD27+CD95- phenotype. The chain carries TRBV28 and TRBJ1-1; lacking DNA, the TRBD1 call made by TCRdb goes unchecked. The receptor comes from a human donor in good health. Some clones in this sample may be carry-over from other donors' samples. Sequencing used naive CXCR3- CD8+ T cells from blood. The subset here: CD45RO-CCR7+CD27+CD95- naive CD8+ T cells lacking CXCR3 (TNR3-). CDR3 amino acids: CASSLGVLMDEGNTEAFF.